This TCR beta chain was observed in a study of cytotoxic CD8 clonotypes in ibrutinib-treated CLL. At the level of the study: After median 68 months, approximately 14 stayed in remission, some twelve progressed; responses some 25 partial, 2 complete.

Here immunoSEQ multiplex PCR was the method, and the copy in TCRdb shows in-frame clones only, minus some. The data contain some 200,000 clones, nearly 80% of them seen just once; the ten biggest clones take up approximately 10%. V shed 0 bases and J 4 bases; nucleotides not matched to a gene: 5. Per germline, CDR1 SGDLS and CDR2 YYNGEE. The CDR3 has 16 amino acids. Here the sequenced sample was PBMCs, taken after 12 months of ibrutinib treatment. The receptor's source is a human donor with chronic lymphocytic leukemia. The chain has TRBV9 and TRBJ2-1, with TRBD2 matching 9 bases. The CDR3 sequence: CASSVAWLAGYNEQFF. The CDR3 region has the DNA TGTGCCAGCAGCGTAGCGTGGCTAGCGGGATACAATGAGCAGTTCTTC.